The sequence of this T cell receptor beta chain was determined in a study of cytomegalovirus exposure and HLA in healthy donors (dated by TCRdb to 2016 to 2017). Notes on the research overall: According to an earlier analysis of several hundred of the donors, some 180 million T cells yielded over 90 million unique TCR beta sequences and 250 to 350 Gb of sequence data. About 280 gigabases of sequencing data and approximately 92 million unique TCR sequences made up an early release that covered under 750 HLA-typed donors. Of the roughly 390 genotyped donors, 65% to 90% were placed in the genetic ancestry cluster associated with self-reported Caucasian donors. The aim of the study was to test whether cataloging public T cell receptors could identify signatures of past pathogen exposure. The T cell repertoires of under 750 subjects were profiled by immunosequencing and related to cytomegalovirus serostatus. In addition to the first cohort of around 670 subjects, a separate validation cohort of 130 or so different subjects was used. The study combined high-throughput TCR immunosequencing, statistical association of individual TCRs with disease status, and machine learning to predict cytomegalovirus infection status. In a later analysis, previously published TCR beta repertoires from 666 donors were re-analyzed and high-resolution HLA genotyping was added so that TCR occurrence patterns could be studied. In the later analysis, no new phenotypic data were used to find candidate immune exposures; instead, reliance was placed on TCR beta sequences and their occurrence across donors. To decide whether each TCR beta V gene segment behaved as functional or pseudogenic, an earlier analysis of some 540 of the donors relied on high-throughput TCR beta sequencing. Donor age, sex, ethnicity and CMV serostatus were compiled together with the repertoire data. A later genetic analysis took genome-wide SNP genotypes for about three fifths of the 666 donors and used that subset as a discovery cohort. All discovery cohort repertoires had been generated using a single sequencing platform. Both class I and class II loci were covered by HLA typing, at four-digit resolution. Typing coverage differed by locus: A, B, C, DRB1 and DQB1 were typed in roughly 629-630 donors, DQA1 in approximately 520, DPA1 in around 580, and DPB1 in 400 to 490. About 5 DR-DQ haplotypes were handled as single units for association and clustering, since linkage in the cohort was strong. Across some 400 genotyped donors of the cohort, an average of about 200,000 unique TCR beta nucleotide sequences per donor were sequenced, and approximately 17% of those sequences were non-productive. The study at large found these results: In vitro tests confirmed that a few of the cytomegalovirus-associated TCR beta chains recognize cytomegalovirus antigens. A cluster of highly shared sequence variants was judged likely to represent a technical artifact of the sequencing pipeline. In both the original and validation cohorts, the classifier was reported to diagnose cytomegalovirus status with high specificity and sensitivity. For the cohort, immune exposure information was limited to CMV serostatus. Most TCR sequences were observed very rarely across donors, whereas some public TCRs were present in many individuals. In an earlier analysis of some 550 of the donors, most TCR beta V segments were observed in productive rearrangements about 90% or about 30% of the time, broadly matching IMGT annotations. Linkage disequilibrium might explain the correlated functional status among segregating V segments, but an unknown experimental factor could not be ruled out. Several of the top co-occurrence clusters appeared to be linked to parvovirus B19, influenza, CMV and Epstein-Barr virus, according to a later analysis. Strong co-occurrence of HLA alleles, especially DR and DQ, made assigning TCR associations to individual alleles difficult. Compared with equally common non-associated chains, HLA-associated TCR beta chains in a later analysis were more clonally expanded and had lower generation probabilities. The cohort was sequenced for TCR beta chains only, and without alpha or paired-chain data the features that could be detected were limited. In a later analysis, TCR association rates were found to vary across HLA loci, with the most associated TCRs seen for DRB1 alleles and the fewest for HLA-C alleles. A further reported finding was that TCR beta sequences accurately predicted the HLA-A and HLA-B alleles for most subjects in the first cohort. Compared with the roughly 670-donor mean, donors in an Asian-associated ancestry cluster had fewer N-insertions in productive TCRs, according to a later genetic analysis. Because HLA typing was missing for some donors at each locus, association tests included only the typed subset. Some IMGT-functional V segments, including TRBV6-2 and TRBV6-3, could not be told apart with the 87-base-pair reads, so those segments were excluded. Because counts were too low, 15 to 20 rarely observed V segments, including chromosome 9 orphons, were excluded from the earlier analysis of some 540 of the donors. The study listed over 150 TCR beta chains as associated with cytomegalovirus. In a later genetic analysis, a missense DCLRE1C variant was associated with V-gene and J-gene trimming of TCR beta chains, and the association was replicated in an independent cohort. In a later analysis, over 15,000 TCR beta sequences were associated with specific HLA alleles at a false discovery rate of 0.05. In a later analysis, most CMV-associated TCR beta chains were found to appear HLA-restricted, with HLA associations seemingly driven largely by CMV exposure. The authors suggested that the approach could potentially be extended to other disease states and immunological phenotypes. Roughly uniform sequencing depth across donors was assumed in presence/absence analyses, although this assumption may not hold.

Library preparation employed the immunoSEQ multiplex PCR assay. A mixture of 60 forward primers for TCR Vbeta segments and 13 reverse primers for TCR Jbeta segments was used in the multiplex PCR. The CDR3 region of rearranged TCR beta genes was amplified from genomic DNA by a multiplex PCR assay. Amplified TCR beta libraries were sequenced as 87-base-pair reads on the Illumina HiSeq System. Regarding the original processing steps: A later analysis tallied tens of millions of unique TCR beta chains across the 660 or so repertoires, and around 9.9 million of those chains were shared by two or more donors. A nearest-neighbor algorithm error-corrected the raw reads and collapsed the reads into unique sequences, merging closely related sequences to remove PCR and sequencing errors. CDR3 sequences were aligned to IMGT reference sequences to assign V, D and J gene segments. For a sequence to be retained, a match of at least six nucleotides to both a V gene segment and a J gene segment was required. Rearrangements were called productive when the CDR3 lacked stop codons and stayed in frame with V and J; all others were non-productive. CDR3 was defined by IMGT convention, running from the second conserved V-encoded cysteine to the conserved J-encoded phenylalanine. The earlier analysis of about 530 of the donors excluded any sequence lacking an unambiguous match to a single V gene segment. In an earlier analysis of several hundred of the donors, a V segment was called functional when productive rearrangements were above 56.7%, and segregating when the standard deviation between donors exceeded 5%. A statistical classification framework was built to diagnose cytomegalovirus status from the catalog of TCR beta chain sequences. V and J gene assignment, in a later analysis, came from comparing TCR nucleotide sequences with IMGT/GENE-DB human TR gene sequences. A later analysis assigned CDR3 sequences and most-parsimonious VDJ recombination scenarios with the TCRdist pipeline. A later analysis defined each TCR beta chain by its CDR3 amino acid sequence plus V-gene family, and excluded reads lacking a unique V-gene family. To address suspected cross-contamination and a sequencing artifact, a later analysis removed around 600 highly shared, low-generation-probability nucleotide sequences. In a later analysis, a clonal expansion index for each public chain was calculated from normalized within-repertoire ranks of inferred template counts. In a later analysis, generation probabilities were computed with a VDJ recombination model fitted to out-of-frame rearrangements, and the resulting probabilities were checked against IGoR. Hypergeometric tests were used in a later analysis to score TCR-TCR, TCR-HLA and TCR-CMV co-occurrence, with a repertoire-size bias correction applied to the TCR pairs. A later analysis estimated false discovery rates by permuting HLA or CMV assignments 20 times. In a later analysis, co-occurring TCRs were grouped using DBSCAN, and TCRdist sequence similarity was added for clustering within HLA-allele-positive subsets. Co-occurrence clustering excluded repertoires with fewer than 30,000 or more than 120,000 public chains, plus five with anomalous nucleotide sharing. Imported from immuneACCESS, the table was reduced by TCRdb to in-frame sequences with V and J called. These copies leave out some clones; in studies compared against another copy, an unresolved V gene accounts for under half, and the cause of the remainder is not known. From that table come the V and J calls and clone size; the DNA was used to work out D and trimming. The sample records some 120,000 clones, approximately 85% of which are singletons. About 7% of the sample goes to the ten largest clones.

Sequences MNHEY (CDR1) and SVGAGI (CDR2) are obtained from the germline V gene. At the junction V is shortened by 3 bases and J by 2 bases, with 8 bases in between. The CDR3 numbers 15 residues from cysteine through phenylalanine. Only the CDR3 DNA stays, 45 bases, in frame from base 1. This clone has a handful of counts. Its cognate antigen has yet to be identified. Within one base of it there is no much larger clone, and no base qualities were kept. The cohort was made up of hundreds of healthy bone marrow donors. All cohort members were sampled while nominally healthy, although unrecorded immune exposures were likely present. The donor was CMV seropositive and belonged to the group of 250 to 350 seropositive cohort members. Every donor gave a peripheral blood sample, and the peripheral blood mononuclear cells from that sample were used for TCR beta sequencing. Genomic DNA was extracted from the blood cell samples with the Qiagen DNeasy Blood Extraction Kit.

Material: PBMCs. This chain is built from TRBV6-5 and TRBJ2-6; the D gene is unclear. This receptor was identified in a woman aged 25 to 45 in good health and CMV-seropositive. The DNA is TGTGCCAGCAGTTATTGGGCAACTGGGGCCAACGTCCTGACTTTC. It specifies CASSYWATGANVLTF.